One sample yielded the 26 T cell receptor beta chains listed below, sequenced in a study of blood T cells in healthy people across ages. Then a second PCR, running roughly 6 to 12 cycles, was carried out with a sample-barcoded 5' primer and a J-beta primer mix. Using its own MiXCR run on the 5' RACE reads, TCRdb lists one record per CDR3 protein. The table lists more than 650,000 distinct CDR3 sequences, approximately 21% of them singletons. Sequencing was performed on blood. The receptors shown here come from a man aged 65-85 years in good health.

This clonotype has only a few counts. The rearrangement uses TRBV18 and TRBJ2-5; D is unclear. The J call may be mistaken, given a closer DNA end match to TRBJ2-7. This CDR3 contains 14 residues. Germline loops: CDR1 KGHSH, CDR2 LQKENI. CDR3 coding DNA: TGTGCCAGCTCACCTCTAGGAACCTCCTACGAGCAGTACGTC. It yields the protein CASSPLGTSYEQYV.

This clonotype was detected once. CDR3 nucleotides: TGCGCCAGCACTTTACGGGGAGGATCTAATGAAAAACTGTTTTTT. Protein product: CASTLRGGSNEKLFF. The V gene is TRBV5-1, the J gene TRBJ1-4; no firm D call. Trimming pared 6 bases from V and 3 bases from J, leaving 15 bases between. Looked up from germline, CDR1 is SGHRS and CDR2 is YFSETQ. CDR3 length: 15 residues. The full variable domain, its missing parts supplied by reference TRBV5-1 and TRBJ1-4, is KAGVTQTPRYLIKTRGQQVTLSCSPISGHRSVSWYQQTPGQGLQFLFEYFSETQRNKGNFPGRFSGRQFSNSRSEMNVSTLELGDSALYLCASTLRGGSNEKLFFGSGTQLSVL.

The chain is built from TRBV6-1 and TRBJ2-3; 11 bases line up with TRBD2. Germline assignment: CDR1 MNHNS and CDR2 SASEGT. The CDR3 is 15 residues long. V shed 5 bases, J shed 8 bases, and the junction held 9 bases outside the gene matches. The DNA of the CDR3 is TGTGCCAGCAGTTCGCTAGCGGGGGGCTGGGGTACGCAGTATTTT. Amino acid sequence: CASSSLAGGWGTQYF.

CDR3 nucleotide sequence: TGTGCCAGCAGCTTGGTTGACCGGGAAGAAGGCTATGGCTACACCTTC. This codes for CASSLVDREEGYGYTF. The rearrangement joins TRBV5-6 to TRBJ1-2; D unclear. CDR3 length: 16 residues. The V end lost 0 bases, the J end lost 4 bases, and 16 bases lay between the germline ends. Per germline, CDR1 SGHDT and CDR2 YYEEEE.

The chain carries TRBV7-3 and TRBJ2-3; D ambiguous. Germline CDR1 and CDR2: SGHTA and FQGTGA. The CDR3 length is 14 residues. The V gene lost 5 bases and the J gene lost 1 base, with 10 bases spanning the gap. The CDR3 nucleotides are TGTGCCAGCAGCCGCCAAAGCCGCACAGATACGCAGTATTTT. Translating it yields CASSRQSRTDTQYF.

For this clonotype: In this CDR3 the conserved last residue, phenylalanine or tryptophan, is missing, so a read error is likely. No DNA is shown, since the ends of the CDR3 on it are uncertain; the CDR3 is the one TCRdb lists. The chain joins TRBV20-1 to TRBJ2-5; the table gives TRBD2 as D, unverified against the DNA. Germline V lookup: CDR1 DFQATT, CDR2 SNEGSKA (reference sequence). A total of 10 residues make up the CDR3, ends included. CDR3 sequence: CSAPPSATSV.

Only a few counts were recorded for this clonotype. The chain joins TRBV10-3 to TRBJ1-3; D unresolved. Germline CDR1 and CDR2: ENHRY and SYGVKD. The ends were cut back, 3 bases at V and 8 bases at J, with 14 bases in the middle. CDR3 length: 14 residues. CDR3 DNA sequence: TGTGCCATCAGTGAAGCCGAGGAGGGATACACCATATATTTT. Its translation is CAISEAEEGYTIYF.

The gene calls are TRBV6-1 and TRBJ1-3; D unresolved. This CDR3 is 16 amino acids long. The germline CDR1 and CDR2 sequences are MNHNS and SASEGT. V was cut by 3 bases and J by 2 bases, with 14 bases left in between. Here the CDR3 reads CASSDRLISTGNTIYF. The DNA for the CDR3 is TGTGCCAGCAGTGATCGTCTAATAAGTACTGGAAACACCATATATTTT.

V gene TRBV6-1 combines with J gene TRBJ2-2, with 10 bases lining up with TRBD1. The CDR3 spans 19 residues. V was clipped by 5 bases and J by 4 bases; unmatched bases: 16. The V gene's germline CDR1 is MNHNS and CDR2 SASEGT. The DNA of the CDR3 is TGTGCCAGCAGTCCAAGTCCCGGGACAGGGGATCGGCCCACCGGGGAGCTGTTTTTT. The encoded protein is CASSPSPGTGDRPTGELFF.

This chain links TRBV24-1 with TRBJ1-5, with 7 bases that match TRBD1. The CDR3 is 15 amino acids. V shed 3 bases, J shed 8 bases, and the junction held 9 bases outside the gene matches. CDR1 is KGHDR, CDR2 SFDVKD, per germline. CDR3 loop: CATSDRDSGPKPQHF. For the CDR3, the DNA is TGTGCCACCAGTGATCGGGACAGTGGTCCGAAGCCCCAGCATTTT.

V gene TRBV20-1 combines with J gene TRBJ2-2; D remains ambiguous. This CDR3 has 12 amino acids. CDR1 and CDR2 (germline): DFQATT, SNEGSKA (reference sequence). Trimming took off 4 bases at V and 3 bases at J, with 6 bases between the two ends. CDR3 region: CSAKRYTGELFF. In DNA, the CDR3 is TGCAGTGCTAAGAGGTACACCGGGGAGCTGTTTTTT.

The chain has TRBV28 and TRBJ2-5, with 10 bases fitting TRBD1. The last part of the DNA fits TRBJ2-7 better; the J call may be wrong. This CDR3 spans 16 amino acids. Germline-derived CDR1 and CDR2 are MDHEN and SYDVKM. CDR3: CASSSRQGAIVYEQYF. CDR3 DNA: TGTGCCAGCAGTTCGAGACAGGGGGCGATAGTCTACGAGCAGTACTTC.

This clonotype was detected only a few times. The gene calls are TRBV7-2 and TRBJ2-2; D remains ambiguous. From germline, CDR1 is SGHTA and CDR2 FQGNSA. The CDR3 spans 15 residues. V lost 2 bases and J lost 1, with 8 bases in between. For the CDR3, the DNA is TGTGCCAGCAGCTTAAGAACTCGGAACACCGGGGAGCTGTTTTTT. It translates to CASSLRTRNTGELFF.

V gene TRBV5-6 combines with J gene TRBJ1-1; a weak D match, TRBD1 (6 bases). The CDR3 covers 14 residues. V lost 5 bases to trimming and J lost 7 bases, with 18 bases between them. In germline, CDR1 is SGHDT, CDR2 YYEEEE. The CDR3 bases are TGTGCCAGCAGACGCCCGGACAGAGGGGTTGAAGCTTTCTTT. Translating gives CASRRPDRGVEAFF.

This clonotype was picked up a small number of times. The chain uses TRBV19 and TRBJ1-2; tentatively, D is TRBD1 (6 bases). CDR3 length: 17 residues. V lost 6 bases, J lost 3 bases, and 23 bases lay in between. The germline V gene encodes CDR1 LNHDA and CDR2 SQIVND (reference sequence). CDR3 coding DNA: TGTGCCAGTAGCCTTGAAGGGGGGACAAGAGGAGACTATGGCTACACCTTC. Its protein is CASSLEGGTRGDYGYTF. Variable domain in full (rest from reference TRBV19 and TRBJ1-2): DGGITQSPKYLFRKEGQNVTLSCEQNLNHDAMYWYRQDPGQGLRLIYYSQIVNDFQKGDIAEGYSVSREKKESFPLTVTSAQKNPTAFYLCASSLEGGTRGDYGYTFGSGTRLTVV.

This chain's CDR3 is CSASVGADEQFF. The CDR3 DNA follows: TGCAGTGCTAGCGTGGGAGCCGATGAGCAGTTCTTC. This chain links TRBV20-1 with TRBJ2-5; D possibly corresponds to TRBD2 (5 bases). Judging by the DNA end, TRBJ2-1 fits better; the J call may be wrong. Germline CDR1 and CDR2: DFQATT and SNEGSKA (reference sequence). The CDR3 runs to 12 residues.

The chain recombines TRBV5-1 with TRBJ2-1, with 13 bases lining up with TRBD2. With 3 bases clipped from V and 7 bases from J, the junction kept 7 bases outside the gene matches. Germline-derived CDR1 and CDR2 are SGHRS and YFSETQ. This CDR3 is built from 16 residues. CDR3 nucleotide sequence: TGCGCCAGCAGCTGGAGGACTAGCGGGAGCGGTAATGAGCAGTTCTTC. Translated: CASSWRTSGSGNEQFF. Drawing the rest from reference TRBV5-1 and TRBJ2-1, the complete variable domain is KAGVTQTPRYLIKTRGQQVTLSCSPISGHRSVSWYQQTPGQGLQFLFEYFSETQRNKGNFPGRFSGRQFSNSRSEMNVSTLELGDSALYLCASSWRTSGSGNEQFFGPGTRLTVL.

This clonotype appeared a few times. The chain is built from TRBV29-1 and TRBJ2-3; D is perhaps TRBD1 or TRBD2 (6 bases each). Germline values: CDR1 SQVTM, CDR2 ANQGSEA. V lost 3 bases to trimming and J lost 4 bases, with 14 bases between them. The CDR3 contains 14 residues. CDR3 region: CSVDWGARADTQYF. CDR3 bases: TGCAGCGTTGATTGGGGGGCGCGGGCAGATACGCAGTATTTT.

The CDR3 loop reads CASRQDRVSSYNEQFF. The DNA of the CDR3 is TGTGCCAGCAGACAAGACAGGGTATCCTCCTACAATGAGCAGTTCTTC. The rearrangement joins TRBV27 to TRBJ2-1; 7 bases match TRBD1. Germline CDR1 and CDR2: MNHEY and SMNVEV (reference sequence). J lost 0 bases, V lost 6 bases, and 8 bases had no gene match. This CDR3 region has 16 residues.

Worth noting for this clonotype: This CDR3 is missing its conserved last phenylalanine or tryptophan, likely due to a read error. V is TRBV3-1 and J is TRBJ2-3; D is uncertain. Trimming stripped 3 bases from V and 4 bases from J, with 8 bases between. The CDR3 has 13 residues. The V gene's germline CDR1 is LGHDT and CDR2 YNNKEL (reference sequence). CDR3 nucleotide sequence: TGTGCCAGCAGCCAGGGCTTATCAGATACGCAGTATTCT. It specifies CASSQGLSDTQYS.

This clonotype has only a few counts. The J gene is TRBJ2-4, the V gene TRBV6-2 or TRBV6-3, with unresolved D. The germline CDR1 and CDR2 sequences are MNHEY and SVGEGT. Trimming took 10 bases from V and 0 from J, leaving 13 bases between them. This CDR3 is built from 14 residues. CDR3 loop: CATQVELAKNIQYF. The CDR3 DNA sequence: TGTGCCACCCAGGTAGAGCTAGCCAAAAACATTCAGTACTTC.

This rearrangement joins TRBV20-1 to TRBJ1-2; D is perhaps TRBD1 (5 bases). The CDR3 has 16 residues. Trimming took off 0 bases at V and 5 bases at J, with 19 bases between the two ends. The germline gives CDR1 DFQATT, CDR2 SNEGSKA (reference sequence). The CDR3 DNA is TGCAGTGCTAGAGAGACAGACGGAGGAGGGATGTATGGCTACACCTTC. Its translation is CSARETDGGGMYGYTF.

This clonotype was found a few times. A much larger clone is a single base away; this may be a read error. The rearrangement joins TRBV5-1 to TRBJ1-1, with 8 bases aligning to TRBD1. This CDR3 contains 14 residues. Looked up from germline, CDR1 is SGHRS and CDR2 is YFSETQ. V lost 7 bases and J lost 8; bases outside the gene matches: 13. CDR3 DNA sequence: TGCGCCAGCGGCGCCGGACAGGGAACCACCGAAGCTTTCTTT. The encoded protein is CASGAGQGTTEAFF.

There are a few counts of this clonotype. The genes are TRBV7-2 and TRBJ1-2, with D perhaps TRBD1 (6 bases). V was pared by 6 bases and J by 3 bases, with 14 bases between. The germline V gene encodes CDR1 SGHTA and CDR2 FQGNSA. The CDR3 contains 14 residues. The CDR3, as DNA: TGTGCCAGCAGTCTAAGGACAGAGCACTATGGCTACACCTTC. Protein: CASSLRTEHYGYTF.

This clonotype was seen more than once but under ten times. This chain links TRBV5-1 with TRBJ2-7; the D gene is possibly TRBD1 (6 bases). Germline CDR1 SGHRS, CDR2 YFSETQ. The V and J ends lost 4 bases and 2 bases respectively, with 10 bases between them. This CDR3 has 13 residues. The CDR3 reads CASSEQGAYEQYF. Written as DNA, the CDR3 is TGCGCCAGCAGCGAACAGGGTGCCTACGAGCAGTACTTC.

The chain carries TRBV18 and TRBJ2-7; D possibly corresponds to TRBD1 (5 bases). V lost 2 bases, J lost 5 bases, and 19 bases lay in between. CDR1 KGHSH and CDR2 LQKENI come from the germline V gene. The CDR3 length is 16 residues. The DNA of the CDR3 is TGTGCCAGCTCACCATTCGCAGGGTTCGATGGGGACGAGCAGTACTTC. Its translation: CASSPFAGFDGDEQYF.